The 32 T cell receptor beta chains presented below share a single source sample, sequenced in a study of cytomegalovirus exposure and HLA in healthy donors. It was with 60 Vbeta and 13 Jbeta primers that the PCR ran. Only in-frame clones appear in the TCRdb table, and some are missing; sequencing was by immunoSEQ multiplex PCR. The sample lists 100,000 to 150,000 clones, 70% to 80% seen once, with over 0.9% in the top ten. Sequencing input: PBMCs. All receptors come from a woman in her sixties in good health and CMV-seronegative.

This sequence joins TRBV7-9 and TRBJ2-5; 8 nucleotides agree with TRBD1. The germline gives CDR1 SEHNR, CDR2 FQNEAQ (reference sequence). The length of the CDR3 is 17 residues. V trimming: 4 bases; J trimming: 4 bases; junction bases outside the gene matches: 14. Here the CDR3 DNA reads TGTGCCAGCAGCTGGCCCGGGCAGGGGGCGCGTGGAGAGACCCAGTACTTC. Encoded protein: CASSWPGQGARGETQYF.

This clone was recorded only once. The rearrangement joins TRBV14 to TRBJ2-5; TRBD2 agrees at 8 bases. From germline, CDR1 is SGHDN and CDR2 FVKESK. This CDR3 contains 15 residues. Germline trimming cut 6 bases from V and 4 bases from J; bases unmatched to any gene: 10. CDR3 region: CASSWTRTSSETQYF. The DNA of the CDR3 is TGTGCCAGCAGTTGGACACGGACTAGCTCAGAGACCCAGTACTTC.

J is TRBJ2-5 and V is TRBV5-1; D is perhaps TRBD2 (6 bases). The V end was cut by 0 bases, the J end by 2 bases, with 11 bases between. This CDR3 spans 15 amino acids. Germline V gene data show CDR1 as SGHRS and CDR2 as YFSETQ. CDR3 sequence: CASSLVAGGQETQYF. As DNA, the CDR3 is TGCGCCAGCAGCTTGGTCGCAGGAGGGCAAGAGACCCAGTACTTC.

The genes are TRBV6-6 and TRBJ1-1; 8 bases agree with TRBD1. The CDR3 is made up of 15 amino acids. Germline CDR1 and CDR2: MNHNY and SVGAGI (reference sequence). Unmatched junction bases numbered 5, after V lost 5 bases and J lost 0 bases. CDR3 DNA sequence: TGTGCCAGCAGTACGACGACAGGGGTGAACACTGAAGCTTTCTTT. This encodes CASSTTTGVNTEAFF.

This clone was counted only a few times. This sequence joins TRBV19 and TRBJ2-5, with 7 bases aligning to TRBD2. The J call may be mistaken, given a closer DNA end match to TRBJ2-7. CDR3 length: 15 residues. Germline V gene data show CDR1 as LNHDA and CDR2 as SQIVND (reference sequence). CDR3 in amino acids: CASRPHGGSSYEQYF. The CDR3 DNA sequence: TGTGCCAGTAGGCCCCACGGCGGGAGCTCCTACGAGCAGTACTTC.

V usage is TRBV27 and J usage is TRBJ2-1, with D possibly TRBD1 on 6 matching bases. The CDR3 totals 15 residues. Germline loops: CDR1 MNHEY, CDR2 SMNVEV (reference sequence). V lost 3 bases and J 0 bases, leaving 9 bases between the germline ends. The CDR3 reads CASSFRGSSYNEQFF. Here the CDR3 DNA reads TGTGCCAGCAGTTTCAGGGGCAGCTCCTACAATGAGCAGTTCTTC.

This rearrangement joins TRBV10-3 to TRBJ2-1; 9 nucleotides match TRBD2. Germline CDR1 ENHRY, CDR2 SYGVKD. The length of the CDR3 is 15 residues. Losses at the gene ends were 8 bases for V and 2 bases for J; bases not matched to a gene: 7. CDR3 loop: CAIGAGGKTYNEQFF. Here the CDR3 DNA reads TGTGCCATCGGCGCGGGGGGGAAGACCTACAATGAGCAGTTCTTC.

V is TRBV10-3 and J is TRBJ2-7; 8 bases are shared with TRBD1. V was clipped by 10 bases and J by 0 bases; unmatched bases: 2. CDR1 is ENHRY, CDR2 SYGVKD, per germline. This CDR3 spans 12 amino acids. The CDR3 DNA is TGTGCCACCGGACAGGGCTCCTACGAGCAGTACTTC. Encoded protein: CATGQGSYEQYF.

This clone was detected only a few times. The CDR3: CASSEGPFYGYTF. CDR3 sequence (DNA): TGTGCCAGCAGTGAAGGGCCTTTCTATGGCTACACCTTC. The chain employs TRBV6-1 and TRBJ1-2; D is uncertain. There are 13 residues in the CDR3. The V gene lost 1 base and the J gene lost 4 bases, with 7 bases spanning the gap. In germline, CDR1 is MNHNS, CDR2 SASEGT.

The chain is built from TRBV5-1 and TRBJ2-1, with 9 bases that match TRBD2. The junction had 9 bases not matched to a gene; V was cut back by 1 base and J by 7 bases. Germline CDR1 and CDR2: SGHRS and YFSETQ. This CDR3 has 16 amino acids. The CDR3 reads CASSLSRGGLVNEQFF. The CDR3 bases are TGCGCCAGCAGCTTGTCGCGGGGGGGCTTGGTGAATGAGCAGTTCTTC.

V is TRBV28 and J is TRBJ2-7; 13 bases map to TRBD2. Trimming took 2 bases from V and 9 from J; bases not matched to a gene: 13. Germline V gene data show CDR1 as MDHEN and CDR2 as SYDVKM. This CDR3 spans 17 amino acids. The CDR3 is CASSLERRLAGGFWQYF. The CDR3 bases are TGTGCCAGCAGTTTAGAGCGGAGACTAGCGGGAGGTTTTTGGCAGTACTTC.

The rearrangement uses TRBV7-9 and TRBJ2-3; TRBD2 is a possible D gene (5 bases). The germline V gene has CDR1 SEHNR and CDR2 FQNEAQ (reference sequence). The CDR3 consists of 13 residues. The germline V and J ends were trimmed by 1 base and 8 bases, with 10 bases remaining between them. The CDR3, as DNA: TGTGCCAGCAGCTTAGTGGAGGCCGGTACGCAGTATTTT. This encodes CASSLVEAGTQYF.

The chain couples TRBV5-1 to TRBJ2-7; D may be TRBD1 (6 bases). Germline V gene lookup returns CDR1 SGHRS and CDR2 YFSETQ. The CDR3 length is 15 residues. Trimming cost V 7 bases and J 12 bases, with 29 bases left between them. The CDR3 DNA reads TGCGCCAGCGGGGACCGGGACACTGAGGCGAAGGGCATGTACTTC. It translates to CASGDRDTEAKGMYF.

CDR3 region: CASSFGLLGEKLFF. CDR3 coding DNA: TGTGCCAGCAGTTTCGGACTGCTCGGGGAAAAACTGTTTTTT. The chain carries TRBV28 and TRBJ1-4; D remains ambiguous. Trimming shortened V by 3 bases and J by 8 bases, and 13 bases separated the two germline ends. Germline lookup yields CDR1 MDHEN and CDR2 SYDVKM. CDR3 length equals 14 residues.

In its sample, this clone was seen a few times. The chain employs TRBV7-9 and TRBJ2-5; 8 nucleotides line up with TRBD1. Germline CDR1 SEHNR, CDR2 FQNEAQ (reference sequence). Losses at the gene ends were 8 bases for V and 5 bases for J; bases not matched to a gene: 13. The CDR3 spans 15 residues. CDR3 amino acids: CASGLTGDLWETQYF. CDR3 sequence (DNA): TGTGCCAGCGGACTGACAGGGGATTTGTGGGAGACCCAGTACTTC.

This clone was counted a few times. The rearrangement uses TRBV7-9 and TRBJ1-3; D not resolved. CDR3 length: 12 residues. Trimming pared 3 bases from V and 9 bases from J, leaving 9 bases between. Germline V lookup: CDR1 SEHNR, CDR2 FQNEAQ (reference sequence). The CDR3 sequence: CASSFPGSTIYF. The CDR3 coding sequence is TGTGCCAGCAGCTTCCCAGGTAGCACCATATATTTT. Full variable domain (rest looked up from reference TRBV7-9 and TRBJ1-3): DTGVSQNPRHKITKRGQNVTFRCDPISEHNRLYWYRQTLGQGPEFLTYFQNEAQLEKSRLLSDRFSAERPKGSFSTLEIQRTEQGDSAMYLCASSFPGSTIYFGEGSWLTVV.

This chain links TRBV29-1 with TRBJ1-4; a weak D match, TRBD1 (6 bases). The CDR3 loop spans 16 amino acids. The germline gives CDR1 SQVTM, CDR2 ANQGSEA. V lost 0 bases, J lost 8 bases, and 19 bases lay in between. CDR3 DNA sequence: TGCAGCGTTGAAGATCCCTCGTGGGGGGGCAAGGAAAAACTGTTTTTT. Encoded protein: CSVEDPSWGGKEKLFF.

The chain couples TRBV14 to TRBJ1-1; D call uncertain. Germline loops: CDR1 SGHDN, CDR2 FVKESK. The CDR3 totals 13 residues. V gave up 5 bases and J gave up 3 bases, with 10 bases separating them. CDR3 sequence reads: CASSEDSYTEAFF. CDR3 DNA sequence: TGTGCCAGCAGCGAGGACTCCTACACTGAAGCTTTCTTT.

The chain's CDR3 is CASSPSPSEQYF. The DNA of the CDR3 is TGTGCCAGCAGTCCGTCCCCGTCCGAGCAGTACTTC. The rearrangement links TRBV6-5 to TRBJ2-7; the D is unclear. Trimming stripped 5 bases from V and 6 bases from J, with 11 bases between. Per germline, CDR1 MNHEY and CDR2 SVGAGI. This CDR3 is 12 amino acids long.

The J gene is TRBJ1-5, the V gene TRBV6-1, with D hard to call. This CDR3 is built from 14 residues. Germline CDR1 and CDR2: MNHNS and SASEGT. Trimming left V 3 bases short and J 10 bases short, with 16 bases between. The CDR3 DNA reads TGTGCCAGCAGTGAGGGCCAAGGTAGTAGTCCCCAGCATTTT. This translates into CASSEGQGSSPQHF.

This clone has only a few counts. This chain joins TRBV28 and TRBJ2-7; D might be TRBD1 (5 bases). The germline V gene has CDR1 MDHEN and CDR2 SYDVKM. Trimming pared 6 bases from V and 6 bases from J, leaving 18 bases between. The CDR3 length is 14 residues. This CDR3 reads CASSSVGRSSEQYF. DNA of the CDR3: TGTGCCAGCAGCTCTGTGGGGCGAAGCAGCGAGCAGTACTTC.

This chain connects TRBV5-1 to TRBJ2-7, with TRBD2 matching over 7 bases. The CDR3 is 14 residues long. Germline CDR1 SGHRS, CDR2 YFSETQ. V dropped 3 bases and J dropped 6; count of bases not matched to a gene: 9. CDR3 DNA: TGCGCCAGCAGCTGGGGGGGACCCAGCGGCGAGCAGTACTTC. This codes for CASSWGGPSGEQYF.

This clone occurred a few times. This chain links TRBV6-6 with TRBJ1-1; D is possibly TRBD1 (6 bases). Germline V gives CDR1 MNHNY, CDR2 SVGAGI (reference sequence). Between the trimmed V and J ends, which lost 2 bases and 3 bases, there was a span of 13 bases. CDR3 length: 15 amino acids. CDR3 DNA sequence: TGTGCCAGCAGTTACGGGGGGGCGCCGGACACTGAAGCTTTCTTT. The encoded protein is CASSYGGAPDTEAFF.

The chain recombines TRBV7-6 with TRBJ1-1; D is ambiguous. Germline loops: CDR1 SGHVS, CDR2 FNYEAQ. The CDR3 has 14 residues. The V end lost 0 bases, the J end lost 4 bases, and 9 bases lay between the germline ends. This CDR3 is CASSLARLGTEAFF. The CDR3 DNA follows: TGTGCCAGCAGCTTAGCGAGGCTGGGCACTGAAGCTTTCTTT.

This clone showed up just a few times. J is TRBJ1-1 and V is TRBV6-5; no reliable D call. Per the germline V gene, CDR1 is MNHEY and CDR2 is SVGAGI. V lost 6 bases, J lost 2 bases, and 13 bases lay in between. CDR3 length: 14 amino acids. The CDR3 spells CASSNERRNTEAFF. CDR3 nucleotides: TGTGCCAGCAGCAACGAGAGGAGAAACACTGAAGCTTTCTTT.

The CDR3 reads CASSVVGSGSQETQYF. CDR3 bases: TGTGCCAGCAGCGTAGTCGGTAGCGGGAGCCAAGAGACCCAGTACTTC. This sequence joins TRBV9 and TRBJ2-5; 9 positions match TRBD2. With V trimmed by 0 bases and J by 1 base, 4 bases remained unmatched. CDR1 is SGDLS, CDR2 YYNGEE, per germline. The CDR3 spans 16 residues.

This chain uses TRBV7-8 with TRBJ1-4, with D unclear. The CDR3 consists of 15 residues. In germline, CDR1 is SGHVS, CDR2 FQNEAQ. V was trimmed by 2 bases and J by 5 bases, leaving 12 bases between them. The CDR3 DNA follows: TGTGCCAGCAGCTTATACCCAGGACTGAATGAAAAACTGTTTTTT. It codes for CASSLYPGLNEKLFF.

This sequence joins TRBV9 and TRBJ2-3, with 11 bases that match TRBD2. From germline, CDR1 is SGDLS and CDR2 YYNGEE. Trimming removed 4 bases from V and 5 bases from J; junction bases left unmatched: 3. There are 14 residues in the CDR3. CDR3 nucleotides: TGTGCCAGCAGCACCGGGACTAGCGGAGATACGCAGTATTTT. Residues: CASSTGTSGDTQYF. Using reference TRBV9 and TRBJ2-3 for the parts outside the CDR3, the full variable domain is DSGVTQTPKHLITATGQRVTLRCSPRSGDLSVYWYQQSLDQGLQFLIQYYNGEERAKGNILERFSAQQFPDLHSELNLSSLELGDSALYFCASSTGTSGDTQYFGPGTRLTVL.

The V gene is TRBV4-2, the J gene TRBJ1-2, with TRBD1 identical over 9 bases. Trimming took 0 bases from V and 7 from J; bases not matched to a gene: 6. CDR1 is LGHNA and CDR2 is YNFKEQ in the germline V gene. The CDR3 loop spans 15 amino acids. CDR3 sequence reads: CASSQEYRGPGGYTF. In DNA form, the CDR3 reads TGTGCCAGCAGCCAAGAGTACAGGGGGCCTGGTGGCTACACCTTC.

This rearrangement joins TRBV7-9 to TRBJ2-7; TRBD2 is a possible D gene (6 bases). Germline lookup yields CDR1 SEHNR and CDR2 FQNEAQ (reference sequence). Trimming stripped 0 bases from V and 6 bases from J, with 12 bases between. The CDR3 is 14 amino acids. CDR3 amino acids: CASSLAPGGGEQYF. The CDR3 DNA reads TGTGCCAGCAGCTTAGCCCCTGGGGGAGGCGAGCAGTACTTC.

Remarks on this clone: A read error may produce the germline difference seen at one junction end. The chain has TRBV6-6 and TRBJ2-1; 8 bases map to TRBD1. This CDR3 contains 16 residues. The germline V gene has CDR1 MNHNY and CDR2 SVGAGI (reference sequence). Written as DNA, the CDR3 is TGTGCCAGCAACGTGGGACAGGACCGCTCCAACAATGAGCAGTTCTTC. It codes for CASNVGQDRSNNEQFF.

The chain links TRBV7-6 to TRBJ2-7, with TRBD1 matching over 11 bases. V lost 4 bases, J lost 4 bases, and 6 bases stayed unmatched. The CDR3 runs to 15 residues. Looked up from germline, CDR1 is SGHVS and CDR2 is FNYEAQ. The CDR3 is CASSSWTGGGYEQYF. The CDR3 nucleotides read TGTGCCAGCAGCTCCTGGACAGGGGGCGGGTACGAGCAGTACTTC.